The rows below give T cell receptor beta chains drawn from one sample of a study of cytomegalovirus exposure and HLA in healthy donors. Libraries were prepared by immunoSEQ multiplex PCR; TCRdb keeps only in-frame clonotypes and omits some of them. With around 200,000 clones in the sample, the ten largest clones hold under 1%. Sequenced: PBMCs. The receptors here all came from a woman under 40 in good health and CMV-seropositive. Both conserved end residues are part of each CDR3. The order of the fields is V gene, J gene, D gene, CDR3 DNA, CDR3 protein. A D gene is named only where the DNA matches it firmly.

>TRBV6-1|TRBJ1-5|NA
TGTGCCAGCAGTGAATGGCCGTCCGGGGCCCAGCATTTT
CASSEWPSGAQHF
>TRBV7-7|TRBJ2-2|NA
TGTGCCAGCAGCTTAGGGGCACTCACCGGGGAGCTGTTTTTT
CASSLGALTGELFF
>TRBV2|TRBJ2-1|NA
TGTGCCAGCAAACGCAGTCGACAGATATACAATGAGCAGTTCTTC
CASKRSRQIYNEQFF
>TRBV19|TRBJ1-1|NA
TGTGCCAGTAGTGTCGGGACACGCCTCTTGAAGACTGAAGCTTTCTTT
CASSVGTRLLKTEAFF
>TRBV7-7|TRBJ2-7|NA
TGTGCCAGCAGCTACGGACAGTCCTACGAGCAGTACTTC
CASSYGQSYEQYF
>TRBV11-2|TRBJ1-4|NA
TGTGCCAGCAGCTTGAGGCCCAATCAGTTTTGGAGCGCTAATGAAAAACTGTTTTTT
CASSLRPNQFWSANEKLFF
>TRBV28|TRBJ1-3|NA
TGTGCCAGCAGTGAAACCCGACCGGGCTCTGGAAACACCATATATTTT
CASSETRPGSGNTIYF
>TRBV11-2|TRBJ2-5|NA
TGTGCCAGCAGCTCTATCGGTAGCAAGACCCAGTACTTC
CASSSIGSKTQYF
>TRBV6-5|TRBJ2-7|NA
TGTGCCAGCAGTGACTCCGGGACTCAGTCCTACGAGCAGTACTTC
CASSDSGTQSYEQYF
>TRBV5-1|TRBJ2-1|NA
TGCGCCAGCAGTAGGGGGAGCTCCTACAATGAGCAGTTCTTC
CASSRGSSYNEQFF
>TRBV4-1|TRBJ1-2|TRBD1
TGCGCCAGCAGCATTCAGACAGGGACCTATTATGGCTACACCTTC
CASSIQTGTYYGYTF
>TRBV28|TRBJ2-3|NA
TGTGCCAGCAGTGTAGGGGATCGCACAGATACGCAGTATTTT
CASSVGDRTDTQYF
>TRBV15|TRBJ2-5|NA
TGTGCCACCAGCAGAGGAGCGGCCCCATCCAGGGGAGAGGAGACCCAGTACTTC
CATSRGAAPSRGEETQYF
>TRBV19|TRBJ1-5|NA
TGTGCCAGTAGTATCCCCTCGACTGGCTATCAGCCCCAGCATTTT
CASSIPSTGYQPQHF
>TRBV28|TRBJ1-2|TRBD1
TGTGCCAGCAGTCCACCCGACAGGGACTACACCTTC
CASSPPDRDYTF
>TRBV7-9|TRBJ1-5|NA
TGTGCCAGCAGCTCGAACAGAGTAGGACAGCCCCAGCATTTT
CASSSNRVGQPQHF
>TRBV5-1|TRBJ1-1|NA
TGCGCCAGCAGCTTGGAAAGCACGGAAGCTTTCTTT
CASSLESTEAFF
>TRBV19|TRBJ2-6|TRBD2
TGTGCCTCCGCCCGGGGGGGCGGTTCTGGGGCCAACGTCCTGACTTTC
CASARGGGSGANVLTF
>TRBV11-2|TRBJ2-4|NA
TGTGCCAGCAGCTTAGTCGGACAAGTAGCCAAAAACATTCAGTACTTC
CASSLVGQVAKNIQYF
>TRBV5-1|TRBJ2-1|TRBD2
TGCGCCAGCAGCTCTAGCGGGGGGGGCTACAATGAGCAGTTCTTC
CASSSSGGGYNEQFF
>TRBV7-6|TRBJ1-4|NA
TGTGCCAGCAGCCTCCAGACAGGCGCAACTAATGAAAAACTGTTTTTT
CASSLQTGATNEKLFF
>TRBV6-5|TRBJ2-7|NA
TGTGCCAGTTCAACAGGGACGATTCACGAGCAGTACTTC
CASSTGTIHEQYF
>TRBV7-9|TRBJ2-7|TRBD1
TGTGCCAGCAGCAGGGGGCACGTGGTAGGGCAGTACTTC
CASSRGHVVGQYF
>TRBV18|TRBJ1-1|NA
TGTGCCAGCTCAGATGGGACTAACACTGAAGCTTTCTTT
CASSDGTNTEAFF
>TRBV27|TRBJ1-2|NA
TGTGCCAGCAGTCTCAAATGGACAGATCGAGGGTATGGCTACACCTTC
CASSLKWTDRGYGYTF
>TRBV7-9|TRBJ2-2|NA
TGTGCCAGCAGATCCGGGTCCGGGGAGCTGTTTTTT
CASRSGSGELFF
>TRBV30|TRBJ2-3|TRBD2
TGTGCCTGGAGTCTTACCCCGAGGAGCGGGAGGGTAGATACGCAGTATTTT
CAWSLTPRSGRVDTQYF
>TRBV10-2|TRBJ2-1|TRBD2
TGCGCCAGCAGGGCACGGGGGGGATACAATGAGCAGTTCTTC
CASRARGGYNEQFF
>TRBV5-8|TRBJ2-7|TRBD1
TGTGCCAGCATCCGCGACAGGGGATTGGGGTACGAGCAGTACTTC
CASIRDRGLGYEQYF
>TRBV6-1|TRBJ2-3|TRBD2
TGTGCCAGCAGTGAAGGCGGGGGAGAAGGCACAGATACGCAGTATTTT
CASSEGGGEGTDTQYF
>TRBV10-3|TRBJ2-7|TRBD1
TGTGCCATCAGTCCGGGACAGGGAAGGCTTTACGAGCAGTACTTC
CAISPGQGRLYEQYF
>TRBV7-2|TRBJ2-3|NA
TGTGCCAGCAGCGCCCAGGGGGGCCGTGTCACAGATACGCAGTATTTT
CASSAQGGRVTDTQYF
>TRBV5-1|TRBJ1-1|TRBD1
TGCGCCAGCAGCTTGGGACCCACGGGACAGGGGGCTTTTTGGACTGAAGCTTTCTTT
CASSLGPTGQGAFWTEAFF
>TRBV7-2|TRBJ2-5|TRBD1
TGTGCCAGCAGCTTATATGGACAGGGGCTTGAGACCCAGTACTTC
CASSLYGQGLETQYF
>TRBV5-5|TRBJ2-3|NA
TGTGCCAGCAGCTTGGCCGGTAGGTGGGAGGATACGCAGTATTTT
CASSLAGRWEDTQYF
>TRBV10-2|TRBJ1-2|NA
TGCGCCAGCAGTTCAGGGAGGGACTATGGCTACACCTTC
CASSSGRDYGYTF